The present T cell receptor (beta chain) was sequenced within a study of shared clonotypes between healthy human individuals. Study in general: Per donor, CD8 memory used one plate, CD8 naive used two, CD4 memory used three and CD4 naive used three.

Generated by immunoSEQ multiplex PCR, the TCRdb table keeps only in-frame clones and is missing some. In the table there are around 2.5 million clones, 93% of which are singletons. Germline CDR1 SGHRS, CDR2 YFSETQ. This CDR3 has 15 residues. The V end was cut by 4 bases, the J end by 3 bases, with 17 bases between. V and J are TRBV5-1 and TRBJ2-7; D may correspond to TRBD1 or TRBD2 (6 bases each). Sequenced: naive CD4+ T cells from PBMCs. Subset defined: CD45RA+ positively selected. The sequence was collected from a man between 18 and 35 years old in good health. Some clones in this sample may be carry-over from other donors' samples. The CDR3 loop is CASSQRGASSYEQYF. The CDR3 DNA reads TGCGCCAGCAGCCAAAGGGGGGCTAGCAGCTACGAGCAGTACTTC. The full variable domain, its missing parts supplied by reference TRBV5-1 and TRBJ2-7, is KAGVTQTPRYLIKTRGQQVTLSCSPISGHRSVSWYQQTPGQGLQFLFEYFSETQRNKGNFPGRFSGRQFSNSRSEMNVSTLELGDSALYLCASSQRGASSYEQYFGPGTRLTVT.